The rows below give T cell receptor beta chains drawn from one sample of a study of T-cell memory formation after mild COVID-19. TCRdb analysed the 5' RACE reads with MiXCR anew, one entry per CDR3 protein. The sample gives fewer than 700,000 distinct CDR3 sequences, approximately 18% of which show up once; about 12% is in the top ten. Input material: PBMCs or a T cell subset sorted from them (not recorded which). These receptors originate from an adult woman who had mild COVID-19 (a few samples of this study predate the infection). Cell type and time point are not known. Each CDR3 is given with its conserved first and last residue. Fields, in order: J gene, V gene, CDR3 protein.

TRBJ2-7 TRBV12-3/TRBV12-4 CASSLGWGSGENEQYF
TRBJ2-3 TRBV15 CATSRAYPQRGTDTQYF
TRBJ1-1 TRBV7-6 CASSSRTGATEAFF
TRBJ2-6 TRBV5-1 CASSLGDRWSSGANVLTF
TRBJ2-3 TRBV19 CASSEVASTDTQYF
TRBJ1-1 TRBV20-1 CSAPPGGKWPSTEAFF
TRBJ1-5 TRBV15 CATSRDRASGNQPQHF
TRBJ2-3 TRBV7-2 CASSLGGGSPTQYF
TRBJ2-1 TRBV24-1 CATGSGSGYNEQFF
TRBJ2-7 TRBV29-1 CSVRRGGRDEQYF
TRBJ2-7 TRBV7-9 CASSKQGDEQYF
TRBJ2-4 TRBV19 CASSKSGGIEDIQYF
TRBJ1-5 TRBV4-1 CASSQDPNQPQHF
TRBJ2-2 TRBV7-6 CASSWQGTILNTGELFF
TRBJ1-6 TRBV4-1 CASSHLRDSLGSPLHF
TRBJ2-7 TRBV4-1 CASSQEYREGYEQYF
TRBJ2-7 TRBV11-2 CASSSISGFREQYF
TRBJ1-1 TRBV6-5 CASSSTGPLRAFF
TRBJ2-1 TRBV7-2 CASSFGGTYNEQFF